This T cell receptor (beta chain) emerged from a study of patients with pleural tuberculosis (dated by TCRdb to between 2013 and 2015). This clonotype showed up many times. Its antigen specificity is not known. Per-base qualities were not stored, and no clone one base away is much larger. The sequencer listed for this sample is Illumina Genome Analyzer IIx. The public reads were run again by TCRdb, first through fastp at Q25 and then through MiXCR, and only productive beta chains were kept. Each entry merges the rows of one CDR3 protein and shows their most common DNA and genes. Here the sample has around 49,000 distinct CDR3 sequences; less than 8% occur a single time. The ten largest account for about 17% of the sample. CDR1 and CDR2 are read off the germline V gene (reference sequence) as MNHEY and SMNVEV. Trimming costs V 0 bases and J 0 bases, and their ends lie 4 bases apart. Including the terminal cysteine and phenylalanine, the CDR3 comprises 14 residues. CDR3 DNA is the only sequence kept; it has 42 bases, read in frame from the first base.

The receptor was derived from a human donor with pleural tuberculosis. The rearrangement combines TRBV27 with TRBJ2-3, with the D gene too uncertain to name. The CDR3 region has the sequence CASSLSASTDTQYF. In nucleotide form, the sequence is TGTGCCAGCAGTTTATCAGCTAGCACAGATACGCAGTATTTT.